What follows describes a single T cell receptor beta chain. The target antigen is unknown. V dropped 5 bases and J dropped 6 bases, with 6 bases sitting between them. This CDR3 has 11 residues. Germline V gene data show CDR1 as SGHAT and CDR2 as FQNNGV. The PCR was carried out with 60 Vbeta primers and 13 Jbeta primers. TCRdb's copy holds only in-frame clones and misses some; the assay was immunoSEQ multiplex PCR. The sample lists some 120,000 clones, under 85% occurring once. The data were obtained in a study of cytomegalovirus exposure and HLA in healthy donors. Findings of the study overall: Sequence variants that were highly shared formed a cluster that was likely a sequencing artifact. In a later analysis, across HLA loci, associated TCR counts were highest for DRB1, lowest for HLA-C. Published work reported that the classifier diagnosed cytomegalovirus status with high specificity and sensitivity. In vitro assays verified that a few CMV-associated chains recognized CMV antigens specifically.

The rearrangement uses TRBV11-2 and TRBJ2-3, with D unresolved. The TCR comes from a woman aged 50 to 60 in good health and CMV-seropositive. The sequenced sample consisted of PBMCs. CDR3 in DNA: TGTGCCAGCAGCCCCTCGGATACGCAGTATTTT. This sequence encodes CASSPSDTQYF.